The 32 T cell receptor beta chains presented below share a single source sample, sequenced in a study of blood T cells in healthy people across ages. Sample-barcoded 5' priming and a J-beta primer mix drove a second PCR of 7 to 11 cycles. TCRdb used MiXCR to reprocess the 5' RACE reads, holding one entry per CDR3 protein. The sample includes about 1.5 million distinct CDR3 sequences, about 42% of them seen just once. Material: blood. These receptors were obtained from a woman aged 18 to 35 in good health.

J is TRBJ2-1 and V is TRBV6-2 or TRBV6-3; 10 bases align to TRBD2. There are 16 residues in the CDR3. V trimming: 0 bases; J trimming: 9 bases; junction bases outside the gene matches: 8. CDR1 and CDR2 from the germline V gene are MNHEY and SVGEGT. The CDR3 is CASSYSSGRSTGEQFF. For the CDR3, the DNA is TGTGCCAGCAGTTACTCTAGCGGGAGGTCGACAGGTGAGCAGTTCTTC.

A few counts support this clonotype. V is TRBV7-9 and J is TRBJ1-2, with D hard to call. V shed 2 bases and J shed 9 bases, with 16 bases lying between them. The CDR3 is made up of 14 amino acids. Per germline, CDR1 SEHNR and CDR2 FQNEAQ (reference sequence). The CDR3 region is CASSLRSTDNRYTF. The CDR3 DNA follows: TGTGCCAGCAGCTTACGCTCAACAGACAACCGCTACACCTTC.

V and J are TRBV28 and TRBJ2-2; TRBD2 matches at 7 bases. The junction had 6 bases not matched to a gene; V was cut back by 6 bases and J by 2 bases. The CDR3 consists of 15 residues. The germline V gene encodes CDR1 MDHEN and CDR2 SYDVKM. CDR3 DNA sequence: TGTGCCAGCAGCCACCGGGACTATAACACCGGGGAGCTGTTTTTT. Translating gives CASSHRDYNTGELFF.

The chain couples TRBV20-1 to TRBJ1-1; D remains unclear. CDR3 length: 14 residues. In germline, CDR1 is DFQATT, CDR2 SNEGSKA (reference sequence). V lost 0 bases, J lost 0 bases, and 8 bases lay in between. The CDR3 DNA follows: TGCAGTGCTAGAGATCCCAACATGAACACTGAAGCTTTCTTT. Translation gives CSARDPNMNTEAFF.

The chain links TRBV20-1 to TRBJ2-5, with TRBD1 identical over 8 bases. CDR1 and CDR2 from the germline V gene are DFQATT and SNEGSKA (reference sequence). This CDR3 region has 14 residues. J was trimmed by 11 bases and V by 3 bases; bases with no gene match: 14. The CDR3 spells CSASPRTGWNEQYF. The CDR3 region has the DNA TGCAGTGCTAGTCCGCGGACAGGGTGGAATGAGCAGTACTTC.

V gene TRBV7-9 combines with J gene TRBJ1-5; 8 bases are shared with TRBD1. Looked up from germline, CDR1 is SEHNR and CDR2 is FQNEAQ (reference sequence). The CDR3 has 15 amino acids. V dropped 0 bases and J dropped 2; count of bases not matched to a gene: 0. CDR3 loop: CASSLADRGNQPQHF. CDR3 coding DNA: TGTGCCAGCAGCTTAGCGGACAGGGGCAATCAGCCCCAGCATTTT.

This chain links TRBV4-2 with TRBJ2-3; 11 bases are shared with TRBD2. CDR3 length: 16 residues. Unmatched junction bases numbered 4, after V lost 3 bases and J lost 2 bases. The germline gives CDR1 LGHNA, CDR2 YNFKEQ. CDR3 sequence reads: CASSQRLAGYTDTQYF. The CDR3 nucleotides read TGTGCCAGCAGCCAGAGACTAGCGGGGTACACAGATACGCAGTATTTT.

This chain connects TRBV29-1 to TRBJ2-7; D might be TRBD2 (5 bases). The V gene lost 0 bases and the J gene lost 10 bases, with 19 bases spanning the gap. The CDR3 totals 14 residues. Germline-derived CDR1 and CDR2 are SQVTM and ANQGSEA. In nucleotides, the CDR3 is TGCAGCGTTGAAGAACGTCGTATAATGGAGGCCCAGTACTTC. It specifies CSVEERRIMEAQYF.

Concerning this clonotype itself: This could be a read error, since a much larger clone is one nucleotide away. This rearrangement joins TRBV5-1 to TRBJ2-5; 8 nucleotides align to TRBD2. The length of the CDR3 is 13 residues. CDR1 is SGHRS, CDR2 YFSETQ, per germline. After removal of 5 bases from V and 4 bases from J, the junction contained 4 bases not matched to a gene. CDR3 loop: CASRPGLVETQYF. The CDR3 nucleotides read TGCGCCAGCAGACCGGGACTAGTAGAGACCCAGTACTTC.

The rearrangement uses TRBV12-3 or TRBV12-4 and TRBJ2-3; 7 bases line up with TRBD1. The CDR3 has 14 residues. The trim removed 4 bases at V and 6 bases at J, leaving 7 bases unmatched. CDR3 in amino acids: CASSSTGARDTQYF. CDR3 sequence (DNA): TGTGCCAGCAGTTCAACAGGGGCACGTGATACGCAGTATTTT.

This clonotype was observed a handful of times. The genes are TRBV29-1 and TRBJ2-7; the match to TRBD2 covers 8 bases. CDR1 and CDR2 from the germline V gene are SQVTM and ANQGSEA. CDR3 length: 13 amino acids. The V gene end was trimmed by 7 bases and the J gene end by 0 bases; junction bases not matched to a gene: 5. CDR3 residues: CSAVAGRSYEQYF. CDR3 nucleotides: TGCAGCGCTGTAGCGGGGCGCTCCTACGAGCAGTACTTC.

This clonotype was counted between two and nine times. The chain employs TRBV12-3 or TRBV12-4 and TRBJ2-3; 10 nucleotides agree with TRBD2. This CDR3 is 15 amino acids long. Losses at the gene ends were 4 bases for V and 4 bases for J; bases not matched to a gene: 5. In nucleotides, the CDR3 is TGTGCCAGCAGTTACCCTAGCGGGAGTGCAGATACGCAGTATTTT. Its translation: CASSYPSGSADTQYF.

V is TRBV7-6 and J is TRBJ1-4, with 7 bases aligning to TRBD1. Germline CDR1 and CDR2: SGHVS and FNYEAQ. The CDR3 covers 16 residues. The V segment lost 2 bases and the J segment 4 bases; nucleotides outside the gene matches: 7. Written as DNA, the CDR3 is TGTGCCAGCAGCTTAATTGGACAGGCGGTTAATGAAAAACTGTTTTTT. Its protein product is CASSLIGQAVNEKLFF.

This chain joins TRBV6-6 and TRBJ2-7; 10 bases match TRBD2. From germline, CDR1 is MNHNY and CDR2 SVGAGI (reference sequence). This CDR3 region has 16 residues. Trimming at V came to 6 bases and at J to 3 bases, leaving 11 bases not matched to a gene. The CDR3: CASSRPPGLAYYEQYF. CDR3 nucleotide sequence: TGTGCCAGCAGCCGACCACCGGGACTAGCGTACTACGAGCAGTACTTC.

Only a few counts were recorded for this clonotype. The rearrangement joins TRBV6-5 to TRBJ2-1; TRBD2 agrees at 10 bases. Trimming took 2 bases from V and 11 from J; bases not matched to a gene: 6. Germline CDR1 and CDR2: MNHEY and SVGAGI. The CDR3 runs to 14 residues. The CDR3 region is CASSYGPSGGQQFF. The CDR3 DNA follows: TGTGCCAGCAGTTACGGCCCTAGCGGGGGCCAGCAGTTCTTC.

The DNA for the CDR3 is TGTGCCAGCAGTTTACCCCACAATACGCAGTATTTT. It codes for CASSLPHNTQYF. The chain employs TRBV28 and TRBJ2-3; D call uncertain. The ends were cut back, 2 bases at V and 7 bases at J, with 7 bases in the middle. CDR1 is MDHEN, CDR2 SYDVKM, per germline. The CDR3 contains 12 residues.

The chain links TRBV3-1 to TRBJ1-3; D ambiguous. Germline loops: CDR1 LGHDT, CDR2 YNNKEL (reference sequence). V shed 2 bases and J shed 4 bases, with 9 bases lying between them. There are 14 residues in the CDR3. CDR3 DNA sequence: TGTGCCAGCAGCCAAAGAAGCGAGGGAAACACCATATATTTT. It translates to CASSQRSEGNTIYF.

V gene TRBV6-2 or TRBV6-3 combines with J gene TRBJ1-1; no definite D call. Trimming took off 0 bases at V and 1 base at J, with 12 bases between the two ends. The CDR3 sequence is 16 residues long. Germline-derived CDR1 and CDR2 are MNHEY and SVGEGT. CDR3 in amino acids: CASSYSKDQTNTEAFF. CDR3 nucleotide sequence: TGTGCCAGCAGTTACTCCAAGGATCAAACGAACACTGAAGCTTTCTTT.

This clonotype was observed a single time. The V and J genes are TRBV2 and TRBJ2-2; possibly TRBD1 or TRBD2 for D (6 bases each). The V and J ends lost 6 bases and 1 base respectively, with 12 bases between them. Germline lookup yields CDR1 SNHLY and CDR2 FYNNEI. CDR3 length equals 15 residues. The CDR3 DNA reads TGTGCCAGCAGGAGGGGGGACATGAACACCGGGGAGCTGTTTTTT. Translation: CASRRGDMNTGELFF.

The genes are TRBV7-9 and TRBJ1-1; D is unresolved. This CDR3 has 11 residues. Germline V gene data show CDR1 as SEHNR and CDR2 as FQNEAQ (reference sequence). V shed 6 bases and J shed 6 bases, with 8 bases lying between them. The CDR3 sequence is CASRGISEAFF. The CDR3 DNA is TGTGCCAGCAGGGGCATTTCTGAAGCTTTCTTT.

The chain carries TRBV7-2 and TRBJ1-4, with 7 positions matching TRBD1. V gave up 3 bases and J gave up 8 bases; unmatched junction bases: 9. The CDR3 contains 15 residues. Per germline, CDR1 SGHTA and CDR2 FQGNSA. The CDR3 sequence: CASSFGTGAREKLFF. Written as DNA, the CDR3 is TGTGCCAGCAGCTTCGGTACAGGGGCTAGGGAAAAACTGTTTTTT.

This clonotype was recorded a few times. DNA for the CDR3: TGCAGTGCTAGAGAGTTCCAGGCCGGTACGCAGTATTTT. Translation gives CSAREFQAGTQYF. This chain joins TRBV20-1 and TRBJ2-3, with D hard to call. The V gene's germline CDR1 is DFQATT and CDR2 SNEGSKA (reference sequence). The V gene lost 0 bases and the J gene lost 8 bases, with 12 bases spanning the gap. This CDR3 has 13 amino acids.

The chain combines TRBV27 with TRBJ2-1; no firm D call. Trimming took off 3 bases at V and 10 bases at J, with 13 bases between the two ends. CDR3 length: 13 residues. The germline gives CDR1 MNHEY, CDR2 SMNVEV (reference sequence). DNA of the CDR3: TGTGCCAGCAGTTTCTCCCTCTACTGGGAGCAGTTCTTC. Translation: CASSFSLYWEQFF.

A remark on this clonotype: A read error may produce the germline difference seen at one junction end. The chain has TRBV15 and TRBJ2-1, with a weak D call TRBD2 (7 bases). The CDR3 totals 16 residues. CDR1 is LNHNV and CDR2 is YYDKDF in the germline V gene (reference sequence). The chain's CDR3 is CATSTGGGRLINGQFF. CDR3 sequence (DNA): TGTGCCACCAGCACGGGGGGCGGGAGATTAATCAATGGGCAGTTCTTC.

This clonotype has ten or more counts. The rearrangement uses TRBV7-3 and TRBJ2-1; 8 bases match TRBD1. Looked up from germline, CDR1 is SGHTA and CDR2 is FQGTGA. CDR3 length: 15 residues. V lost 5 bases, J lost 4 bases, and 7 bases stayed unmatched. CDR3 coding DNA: TGTGCCAGCAGCCCTGACAGGGGCCCGTACAATGAGCAGTTCTTC. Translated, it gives CASSPDRGPYNEQFF.

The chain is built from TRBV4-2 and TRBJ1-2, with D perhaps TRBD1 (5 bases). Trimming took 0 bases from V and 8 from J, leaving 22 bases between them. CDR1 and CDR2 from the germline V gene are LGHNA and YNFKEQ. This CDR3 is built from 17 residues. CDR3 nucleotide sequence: TGTGCCAGCAGCCAAGAAGGTTTTGGGGACGCCCCTCCCGGCTACACCTTC. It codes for CASSQEGFGDAPPGYTF.

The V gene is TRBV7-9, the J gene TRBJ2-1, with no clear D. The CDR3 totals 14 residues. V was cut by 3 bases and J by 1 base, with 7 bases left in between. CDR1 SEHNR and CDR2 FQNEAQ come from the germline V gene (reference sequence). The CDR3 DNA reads TGTGCCAGCAGCTTGAGTGTATCCTACAATGAGCAGTTCTTC. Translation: CASSLSVSYNEQFF.

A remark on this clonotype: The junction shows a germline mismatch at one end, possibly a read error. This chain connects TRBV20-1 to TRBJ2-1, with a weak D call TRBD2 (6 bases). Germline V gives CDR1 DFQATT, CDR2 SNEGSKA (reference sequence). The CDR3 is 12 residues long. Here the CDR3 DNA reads TGCAGCGCTAGGTTTATGGCGGGATGGGAGTTCTTC. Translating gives CSARFMAGWEFF.

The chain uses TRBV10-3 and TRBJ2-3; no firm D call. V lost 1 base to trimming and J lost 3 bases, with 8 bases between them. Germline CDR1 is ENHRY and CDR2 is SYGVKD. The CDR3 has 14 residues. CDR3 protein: CAISELQLTDTQYF. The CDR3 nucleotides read TGTGCCATCAGTGAGTTACAACTGACAGATACGCAGTATTTT.

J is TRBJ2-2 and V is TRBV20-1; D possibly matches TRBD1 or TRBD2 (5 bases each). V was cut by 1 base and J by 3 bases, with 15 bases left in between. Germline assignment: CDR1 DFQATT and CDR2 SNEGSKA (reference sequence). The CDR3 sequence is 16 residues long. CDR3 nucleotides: TGCAGTGCTAGAGCCGGGGCCCCCACACACACCGGGGAGCTGTTTTTT. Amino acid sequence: CSARAGAPTHTGELFF.

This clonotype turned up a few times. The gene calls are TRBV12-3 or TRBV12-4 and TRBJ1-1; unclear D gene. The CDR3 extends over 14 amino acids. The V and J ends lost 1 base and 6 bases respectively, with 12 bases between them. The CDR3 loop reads CASSLGQPAAEAFF. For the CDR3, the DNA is TGTGCCAGCAGTTTAGGGCAACCTGCGGCTGAAGCTTTCTTT.

CDR3: CASTSAGQGYSYEQYF. The CDR3 DNA sequence: TGTGCCAGCACTTCGGCCGGACAGGGTTACTCCTACGAGCAGTACTTC. This sequence joins TRBV28 and TRBJ2-7; 8 positions agree with TRBD1. V lost 7 bases and J lost 0; bases outside the gene matches: 11. Germline V gene lookup returns CDR1 MDHEN and CDR2 SYDVKM. The CDR3 contains 16 residues.